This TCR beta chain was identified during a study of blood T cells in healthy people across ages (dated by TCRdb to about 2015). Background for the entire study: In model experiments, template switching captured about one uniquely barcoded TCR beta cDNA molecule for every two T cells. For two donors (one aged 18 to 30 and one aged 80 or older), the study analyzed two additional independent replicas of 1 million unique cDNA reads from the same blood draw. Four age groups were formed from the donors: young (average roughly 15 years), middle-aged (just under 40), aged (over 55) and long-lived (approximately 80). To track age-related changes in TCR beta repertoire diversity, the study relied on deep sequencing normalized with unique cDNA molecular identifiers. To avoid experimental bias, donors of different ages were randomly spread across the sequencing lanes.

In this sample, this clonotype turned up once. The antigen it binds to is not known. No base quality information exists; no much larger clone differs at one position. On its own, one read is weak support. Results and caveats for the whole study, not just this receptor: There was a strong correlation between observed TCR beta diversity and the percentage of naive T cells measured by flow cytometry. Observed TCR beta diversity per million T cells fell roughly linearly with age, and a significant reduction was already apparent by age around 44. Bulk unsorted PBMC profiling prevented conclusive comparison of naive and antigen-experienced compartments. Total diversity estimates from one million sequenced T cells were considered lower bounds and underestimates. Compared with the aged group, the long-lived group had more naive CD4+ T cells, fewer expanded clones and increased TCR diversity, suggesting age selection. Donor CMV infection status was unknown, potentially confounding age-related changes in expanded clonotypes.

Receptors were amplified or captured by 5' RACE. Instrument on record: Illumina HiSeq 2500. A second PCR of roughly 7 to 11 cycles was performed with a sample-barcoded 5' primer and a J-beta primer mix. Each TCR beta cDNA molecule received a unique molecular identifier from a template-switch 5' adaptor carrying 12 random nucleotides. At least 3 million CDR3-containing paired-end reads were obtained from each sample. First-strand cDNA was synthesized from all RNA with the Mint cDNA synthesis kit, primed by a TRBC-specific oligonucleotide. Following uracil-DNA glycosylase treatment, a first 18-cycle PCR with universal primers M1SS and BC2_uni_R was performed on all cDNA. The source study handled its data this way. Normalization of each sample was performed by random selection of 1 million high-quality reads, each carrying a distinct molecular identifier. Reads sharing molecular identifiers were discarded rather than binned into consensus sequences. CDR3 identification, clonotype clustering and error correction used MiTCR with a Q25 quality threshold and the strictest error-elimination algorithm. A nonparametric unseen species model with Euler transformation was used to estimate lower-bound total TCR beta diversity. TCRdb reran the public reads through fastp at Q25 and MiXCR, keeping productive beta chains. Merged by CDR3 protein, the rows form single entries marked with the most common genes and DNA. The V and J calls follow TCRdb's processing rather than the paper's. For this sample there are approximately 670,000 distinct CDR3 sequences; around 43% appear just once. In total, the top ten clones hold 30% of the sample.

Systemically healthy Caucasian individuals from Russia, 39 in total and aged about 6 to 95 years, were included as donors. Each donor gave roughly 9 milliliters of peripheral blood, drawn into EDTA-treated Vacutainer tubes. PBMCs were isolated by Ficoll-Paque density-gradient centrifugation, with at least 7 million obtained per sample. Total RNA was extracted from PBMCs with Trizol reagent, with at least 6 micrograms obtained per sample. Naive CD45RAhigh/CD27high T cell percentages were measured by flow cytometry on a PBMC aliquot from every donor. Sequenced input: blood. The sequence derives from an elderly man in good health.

The nucleotide sequence is TGTGCCAGCGGATGGGGTGGGAGACTAGCGAAAGATGGGCAGTTCTTC. Its amino acids are CASGWGGRLAKDGQFF. In this chain, TRBV25-1 is recombined with TRBJ2-1; 8 bases in the middle match TRBD2. Its CDR3 holds 16 amino acids, cysteine through phenylalanine. Only the CDR3 DNA is retained, 48 bases long and in frame from the first base. The germline V gene supplies CDR1 MGHDK and CDR2 SYGVNS. The junction shows trimming of 8 bases on V and 12 bases on J, and the gene matches do not reach 21 bases of it. The full variable domain, with segments outside the CDR3 supplied by the reference TRBV25-1 and TRBJ2-1 proteins, appears as EADIYQTPRYLVIGTGKKITLECSQTMGHDKMYWYQQDPGMELHLIHYSYGVNSTEKGDLSSESTVSRIRTEHFPLTLESARPSHTSQYLCASGWGGRLAKDGQFFGPGTRLTVL.